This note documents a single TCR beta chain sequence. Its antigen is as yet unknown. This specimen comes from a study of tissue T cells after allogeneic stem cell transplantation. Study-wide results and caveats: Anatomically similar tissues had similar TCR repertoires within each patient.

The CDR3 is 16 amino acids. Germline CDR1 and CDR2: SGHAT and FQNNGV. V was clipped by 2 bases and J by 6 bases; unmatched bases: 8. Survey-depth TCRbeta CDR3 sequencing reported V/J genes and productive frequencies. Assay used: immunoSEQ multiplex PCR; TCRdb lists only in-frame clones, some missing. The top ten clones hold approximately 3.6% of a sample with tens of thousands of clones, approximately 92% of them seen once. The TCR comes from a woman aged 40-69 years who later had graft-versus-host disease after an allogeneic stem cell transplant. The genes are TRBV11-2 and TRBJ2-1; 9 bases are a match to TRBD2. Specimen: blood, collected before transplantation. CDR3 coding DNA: TGTGCCAGCAGCTTAAGTCTAGCGGGAAAAGGCAATGAGCAGTTCTTC. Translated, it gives CASSLSLAGKGNEQFF.